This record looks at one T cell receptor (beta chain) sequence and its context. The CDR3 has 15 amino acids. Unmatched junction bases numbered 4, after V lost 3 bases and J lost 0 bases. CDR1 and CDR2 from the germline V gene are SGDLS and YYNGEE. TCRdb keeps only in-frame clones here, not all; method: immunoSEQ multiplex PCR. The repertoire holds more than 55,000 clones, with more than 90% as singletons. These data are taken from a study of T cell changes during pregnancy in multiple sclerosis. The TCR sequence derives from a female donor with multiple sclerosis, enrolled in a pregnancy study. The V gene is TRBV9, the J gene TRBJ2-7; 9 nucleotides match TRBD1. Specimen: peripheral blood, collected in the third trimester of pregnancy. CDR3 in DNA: TGTGCCAGCAGCGGCGGGACAGGGAGCTCCTACGAGCAGTACTTC. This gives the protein CASSGGTGSSYEQYF.